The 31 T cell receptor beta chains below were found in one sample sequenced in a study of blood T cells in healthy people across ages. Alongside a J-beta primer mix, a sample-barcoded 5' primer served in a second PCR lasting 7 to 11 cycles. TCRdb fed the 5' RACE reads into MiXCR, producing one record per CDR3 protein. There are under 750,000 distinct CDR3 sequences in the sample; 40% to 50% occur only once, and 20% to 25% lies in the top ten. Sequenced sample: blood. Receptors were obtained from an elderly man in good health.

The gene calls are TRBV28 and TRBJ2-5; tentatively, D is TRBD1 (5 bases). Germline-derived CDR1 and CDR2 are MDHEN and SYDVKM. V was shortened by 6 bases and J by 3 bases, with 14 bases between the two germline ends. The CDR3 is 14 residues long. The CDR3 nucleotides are TGTGCCAGCAGCCAGTTCGACAGTAAAGAGACCCAGTACTTC. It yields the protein CASSQFDSKETQYF.

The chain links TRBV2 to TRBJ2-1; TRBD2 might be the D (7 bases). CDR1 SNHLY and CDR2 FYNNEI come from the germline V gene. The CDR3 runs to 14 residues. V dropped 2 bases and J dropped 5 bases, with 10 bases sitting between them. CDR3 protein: CASSERGANNEQFF. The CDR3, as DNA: TGTGCCAGCAGTGAACGGGGGGCGAACAATGAGCAGTTCTTC.

This chain's CDR3 is CAISVGSIGDTQYF. CDR3 DNA sequence: TGTGCCATCAGCGTGGGCTCCATCGGCGATACGCAGTATTTT. The chain carries TRBV10-3 and TRBJ2-3, with D uncertain. The CDR3 contains 14 residues. Per the germline V gene, CDR1 is ENHRY and CDR2 is SYGVKD. Trimming shortened V by 6 bases and J by 6 bases, and 16 bases separated the two germline ends.

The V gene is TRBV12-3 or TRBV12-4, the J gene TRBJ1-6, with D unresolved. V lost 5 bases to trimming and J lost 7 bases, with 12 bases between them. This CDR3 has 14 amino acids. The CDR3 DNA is TGTGCCAGCAGTCGGGATCCGGGGAATTCACCCCTCCACTTT. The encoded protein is CASSRDPGNSPLHF.

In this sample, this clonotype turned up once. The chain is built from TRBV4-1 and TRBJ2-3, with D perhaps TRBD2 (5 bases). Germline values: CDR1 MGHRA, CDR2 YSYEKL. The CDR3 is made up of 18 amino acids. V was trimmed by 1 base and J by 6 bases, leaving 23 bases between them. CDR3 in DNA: TGCGCCAGCAGCCAAGCGGGGTCTCCCCACCTGGAGTACGATACGCAGTATTTT. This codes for CASSQAGSPHLEYDTQYF.

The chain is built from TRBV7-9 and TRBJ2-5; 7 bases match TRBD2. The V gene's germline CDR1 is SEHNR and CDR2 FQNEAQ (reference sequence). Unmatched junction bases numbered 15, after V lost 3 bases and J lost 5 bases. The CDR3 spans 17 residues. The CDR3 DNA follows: TGTGCCAGCAGCTTGTCCGGGACGCTAAGGGGAGGGGAGACCCAGTACTTC. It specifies CASSLSGTLRGGETQYF.

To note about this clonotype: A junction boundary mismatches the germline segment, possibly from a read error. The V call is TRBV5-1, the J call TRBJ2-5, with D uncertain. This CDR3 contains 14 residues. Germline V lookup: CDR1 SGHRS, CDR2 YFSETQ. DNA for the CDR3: TGCGCCAGCAACTTGGTTTCCAGTAAAGAGACCCAGTACTTC. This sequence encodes CASNLVSSKETQYF.

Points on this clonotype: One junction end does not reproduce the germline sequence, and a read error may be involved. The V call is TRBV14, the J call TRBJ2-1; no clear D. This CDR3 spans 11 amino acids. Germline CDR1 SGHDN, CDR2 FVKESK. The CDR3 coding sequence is TGTGCCGGCAGCCAAGGAAAGAAGCAGTTCTTC. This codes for CAGSQGKKQFF. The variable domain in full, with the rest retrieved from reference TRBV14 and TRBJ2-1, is EAGVTQFPSHSVIEKGQTVTLRCDPISGHDNLYWYRRVMGKEIKFLLHFVKESKQDESGMPNNRFLAERTGGTYSTLKVQPAELEDSGVYFCAGSQGKKQFFGPGTRLTVL.

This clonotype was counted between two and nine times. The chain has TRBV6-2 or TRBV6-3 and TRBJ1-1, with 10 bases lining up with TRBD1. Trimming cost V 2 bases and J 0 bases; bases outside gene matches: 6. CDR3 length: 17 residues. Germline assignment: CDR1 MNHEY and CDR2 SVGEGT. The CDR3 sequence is CASSYGTGARMNTEAFF. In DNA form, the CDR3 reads TGTGCCAGCAGTTACGGGACAGGGGCCCGGATGAACACTGAAGCTTTCTTT.

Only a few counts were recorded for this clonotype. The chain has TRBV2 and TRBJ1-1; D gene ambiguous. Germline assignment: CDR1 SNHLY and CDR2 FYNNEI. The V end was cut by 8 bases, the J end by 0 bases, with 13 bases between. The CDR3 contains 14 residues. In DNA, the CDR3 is TGTGCCAGCCAGCGGCGGGGAATGAACACTGAAGCTTTCTTT. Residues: CASQRRGMNTEAFF.

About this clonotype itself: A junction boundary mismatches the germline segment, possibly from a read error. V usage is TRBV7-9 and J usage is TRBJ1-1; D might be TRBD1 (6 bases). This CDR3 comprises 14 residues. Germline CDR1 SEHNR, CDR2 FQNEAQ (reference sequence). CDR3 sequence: CACSPAGVNTEAFF. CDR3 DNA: TGTGCCTGCAGCCCGGCAGGGGTGAACACTGAAGCTTTCTTT.

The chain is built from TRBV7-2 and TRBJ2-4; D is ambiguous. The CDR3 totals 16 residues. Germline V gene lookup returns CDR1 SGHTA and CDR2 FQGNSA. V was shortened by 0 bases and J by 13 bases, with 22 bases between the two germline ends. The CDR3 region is CASSLASATVYNEQYF. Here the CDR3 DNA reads TGTGCCAGCAGCTTAGCTTCGGCAACGGTCTACAATGAGCAGTACTTC. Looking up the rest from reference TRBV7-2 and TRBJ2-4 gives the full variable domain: GAGVSQSPSNKVTEKGKDVELRCDPISGHTALYWYRQSLGQGLEFLIYFQGNSAPDKSGLPSDRFSAERTGGSVSTLTIQRTQQEDSAVYLCASSLASATVYNEQYFGAGTRLSVL.

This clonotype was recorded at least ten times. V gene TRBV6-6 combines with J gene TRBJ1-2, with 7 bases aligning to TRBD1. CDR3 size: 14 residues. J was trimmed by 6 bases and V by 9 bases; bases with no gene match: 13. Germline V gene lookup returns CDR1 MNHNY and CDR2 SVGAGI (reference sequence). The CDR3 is CASQGGTFLHGYTF. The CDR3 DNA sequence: TGTGCCAGTCAGGGGGGAACATTTCTCCATGGCTACACCTTC.

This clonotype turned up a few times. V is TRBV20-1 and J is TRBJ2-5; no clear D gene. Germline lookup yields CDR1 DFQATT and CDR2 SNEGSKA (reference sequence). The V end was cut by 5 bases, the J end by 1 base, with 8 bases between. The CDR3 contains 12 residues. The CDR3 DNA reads TGCAGTGCTCGTCCGGCCCAAGAGACCCAGTACTTC. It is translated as CSARPAQETQYF.

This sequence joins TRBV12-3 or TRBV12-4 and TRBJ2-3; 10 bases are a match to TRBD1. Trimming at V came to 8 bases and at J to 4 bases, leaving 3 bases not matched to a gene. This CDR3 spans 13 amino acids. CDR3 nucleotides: TGTGCCAGCGGGGACAGGGGATCAGATACGCAGTATTTT. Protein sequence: CASGDRGSDTQYF.

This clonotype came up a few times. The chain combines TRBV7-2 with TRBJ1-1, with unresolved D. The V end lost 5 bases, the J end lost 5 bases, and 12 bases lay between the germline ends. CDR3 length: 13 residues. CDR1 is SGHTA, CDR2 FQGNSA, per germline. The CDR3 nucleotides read TGTGCCAGCAGCCCTGCACGGGTTACTGAAGCTTTCTTT. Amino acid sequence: CASSPARVTEAFF.

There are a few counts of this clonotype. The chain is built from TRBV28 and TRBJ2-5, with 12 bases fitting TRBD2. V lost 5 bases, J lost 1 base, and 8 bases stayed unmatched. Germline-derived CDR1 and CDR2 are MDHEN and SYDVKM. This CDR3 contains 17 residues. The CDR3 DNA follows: TGTGCCAGCAGTCTCCTCAGGACTAGCGGGGTCCAAGAGACCCAGTACTTC. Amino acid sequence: CASSLLRTSGVQETQYF.

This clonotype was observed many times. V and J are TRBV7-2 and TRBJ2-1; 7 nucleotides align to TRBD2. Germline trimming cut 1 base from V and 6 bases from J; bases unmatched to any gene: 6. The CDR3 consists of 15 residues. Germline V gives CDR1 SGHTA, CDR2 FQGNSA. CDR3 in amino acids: CASSLEGTTINEQFF. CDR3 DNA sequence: TGTGCCAGCAGCTTAGAAGGGACTACCATCAATGAGCAGTTCTTC.

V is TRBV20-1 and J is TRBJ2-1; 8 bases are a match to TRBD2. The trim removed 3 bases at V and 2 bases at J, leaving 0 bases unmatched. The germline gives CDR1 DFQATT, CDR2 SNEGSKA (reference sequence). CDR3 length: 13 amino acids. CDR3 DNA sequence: TGCAGTGCTAGCGGGAGGGCCTACAATGAGCAGTTCTTC. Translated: CSASGRAYNEQFF.

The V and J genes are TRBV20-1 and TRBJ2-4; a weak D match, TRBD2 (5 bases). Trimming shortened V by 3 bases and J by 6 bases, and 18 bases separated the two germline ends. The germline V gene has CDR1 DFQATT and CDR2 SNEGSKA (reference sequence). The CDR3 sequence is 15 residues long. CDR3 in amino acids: CSARPSRDNLNIQYF. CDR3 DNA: TGCAGTGCTAGGCCCTCCCGGGATAACCTAAACATTCAGTACTTC.

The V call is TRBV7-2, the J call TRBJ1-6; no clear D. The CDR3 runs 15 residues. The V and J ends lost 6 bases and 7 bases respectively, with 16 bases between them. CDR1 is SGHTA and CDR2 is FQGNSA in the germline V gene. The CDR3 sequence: CASSVVGEGNSPLHF. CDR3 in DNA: TGTGCCAGCAGTGTAGTCGGTGAGGGAAATTCACCCCTCCACTTT.

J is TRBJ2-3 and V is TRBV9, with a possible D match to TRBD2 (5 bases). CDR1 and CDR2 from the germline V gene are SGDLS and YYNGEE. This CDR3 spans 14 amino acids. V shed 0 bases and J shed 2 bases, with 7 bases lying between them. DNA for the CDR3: TGTGCCAGCAGCGTAGGGACTTACACAGATACGCAGTATTTT. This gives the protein CASSVGTYTDTQYF.

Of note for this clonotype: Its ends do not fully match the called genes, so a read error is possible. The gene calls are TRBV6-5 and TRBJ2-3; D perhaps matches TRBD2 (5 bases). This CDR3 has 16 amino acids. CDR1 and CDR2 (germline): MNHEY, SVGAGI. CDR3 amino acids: CVSSSKDGVRRDTQYF. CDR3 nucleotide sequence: TGTGTCAGCAGTTCCAAAGACGGGGTACGAAGGGATACGCAGTATTTT.

The CDR3 reads CASSIAGGYYTDTQYF. The CDR3 DNA follows: TGTGCCAGCAGTATAGCGGGGGGGTATTACACAGATACGCAGTATTTT. The chain recombines TRBV25-1 with TRBJ2-3, with TRBD2 identical over 11 bases. The CDR3 loop spans 16 amino acids. The J segment lost 2 bases and the V segment lost 5 bases, leaving 6 bases of the junction unmatched. Germline CDR1 and CDR2: MGHDK and SYGVNS.

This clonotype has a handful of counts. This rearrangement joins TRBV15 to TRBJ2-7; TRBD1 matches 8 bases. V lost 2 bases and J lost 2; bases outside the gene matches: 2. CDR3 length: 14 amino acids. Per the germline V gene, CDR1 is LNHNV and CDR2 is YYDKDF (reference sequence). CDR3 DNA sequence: TGTGCCACCAGCAGACGGACAGGGACCTACGAGCAGTACTTC. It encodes CATSRRTGTYEQYF. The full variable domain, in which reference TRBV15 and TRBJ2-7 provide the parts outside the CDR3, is DAMVIQNPRYQVTQFGKPVTLSCSQTLNHNVMYWYQQKSSQAPKLLFHYYDKDFNNEADTPDNFQSRRPNTSFCFLDIRSPGLGDTAMYLCATSRRTGTYEQYFGPGTRLTVT.

CDR3 sequence reads: CSARGTPSYEQYF. Here the CDR3 DNA reads TGCAGTGCTAGAGGGACACCAAGCTACGAGCAGTACTTC. The chain recombines TRBV20-1 with TRBJ2-7; TRBD1 might be the D (5 bases). Germline V gene lookup returns CDR1 DFQATT and CDR2 SNEGSKA (reference sequence). The CDR3 spans 13 residues. V was clipped by 1 base and J by 3 bases, with 10 bases between them.

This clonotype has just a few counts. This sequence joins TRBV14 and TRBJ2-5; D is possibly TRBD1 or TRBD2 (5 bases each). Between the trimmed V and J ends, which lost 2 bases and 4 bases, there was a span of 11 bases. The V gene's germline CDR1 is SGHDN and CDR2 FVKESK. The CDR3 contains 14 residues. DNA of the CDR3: TGTGCCAGCAGCCAACCGGGACGCATAGAGACCCAGTACTTC. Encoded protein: CASSQPGRIETQYF.

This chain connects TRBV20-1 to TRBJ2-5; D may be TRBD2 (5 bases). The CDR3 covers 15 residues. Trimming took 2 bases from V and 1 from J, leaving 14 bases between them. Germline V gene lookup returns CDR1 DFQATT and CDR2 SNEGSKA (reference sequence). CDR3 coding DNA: TGCAGTGCTAGATCAGCGAGGGATGTCCAAGAGACCCAGTACTTC. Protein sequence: CSARSARDVQETQYF.

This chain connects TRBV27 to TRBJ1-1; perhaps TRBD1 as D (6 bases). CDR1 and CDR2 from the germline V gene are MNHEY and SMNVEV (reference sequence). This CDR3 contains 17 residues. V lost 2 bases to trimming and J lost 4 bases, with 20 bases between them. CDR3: CASSLATGRSVSTEAFF. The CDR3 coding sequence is TGTGCCAGCAGTTTAGCTACAGGGAGGTCAGTGAGCACTGAAGCTTTCTTT.

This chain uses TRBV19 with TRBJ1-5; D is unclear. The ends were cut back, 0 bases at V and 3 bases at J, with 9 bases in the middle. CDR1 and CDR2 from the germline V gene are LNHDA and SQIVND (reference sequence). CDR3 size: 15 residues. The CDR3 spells CASSIDLRDNQPQHF. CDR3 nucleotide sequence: TGTGCCAGTAGTATAGATCTACGGGACAATCAGCCCCAGCATTTT.

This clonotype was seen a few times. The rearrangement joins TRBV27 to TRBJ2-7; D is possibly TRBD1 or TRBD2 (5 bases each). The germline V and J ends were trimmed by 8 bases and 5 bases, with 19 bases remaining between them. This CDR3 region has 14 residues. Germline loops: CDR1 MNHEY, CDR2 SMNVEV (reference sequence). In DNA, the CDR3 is TGTGCCAGCCCCCCAAGGAATTGGGGACACGAGCAGTACTTC. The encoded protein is CASPPRNWGHEQYF.